The clone carrying this TCR beta chain was recorded a few times. The sample belongs to a study of blood T cells in healthy people across ages. For the second PCR, which ran for roughly 6 to 12 cycles, a sample-barcoded 5' primer and a J-beta primer mix were used. One entry per CDR3 protein, called by TCRdb with MiXCR from the 5' RACE reads. The sample holds 550,000 to 650,000 distinct CDR3 sequences, roughly a quarter seen once. The CDR3 is made up of 14 amino acids. Trimming left V 3 bases short and J 4 bases short, with 11 bases between. Germline V gene data show CDR1 as PRHDT and CDR2 as FYEKMQ (reference sequence). These sequences were also reported in another study, on T cells of mothers and their children.

This TCR derives from a boy under 10 years old in good health. Sequenced material: blood. The V and J genes are TRBV13 and TRBJ2-3; no reliable D call. The DNA for the CDR3 is TGTGCCAGCAGCTTTTCCTCCCGAGCAGATACGCAGTATTTT. Protein: CASSFSSRADTQYF.